These T cell receptor beta chains were read from a single sample in a study of shared clonotypes between healthy human individuals. The protocol was immunoSEQ multiplex PCR, while the TCRdb copy is restricted to in-frame clones and leaves out a portion. The sample comprises 2,500,000 or so clones, 80% to 95% of which are singletons, and approximately 0.37% rests with the top ten. Sequencing input: naive CD4+ T cells from PBMCs. The receptor set was obtained from a young man in good health. Some clones in this sample may be carry-over from other donors' samples. CDR3s include the opening cysteine and the closing phenylalanine or tryptophan. A D gene is named only where the DNA matches it firmly. Clone size is stated in some rows and not others, as once, few, many or a class when expanded.

D gene	V gene	clone size	J gene	CDR3 length	CDR3 DNA	CDR3 protein
.	TRBV18	.	TRBJ2-7	17	TGTGCCAGCTCACCAGAGGCCGGGACACCAATCTCCTACGAGCAGTACTTC	CASSPEAGTPISYEQYF
.	TRBV6-5	.	TRBJ2-7	15	TGTGCCAGCAGTTACTCGGGGGGAGGTCCCTACGAGCAGTACTTC	CASSYSGGGPYEQYF
.	TRBV27	.	TRBJ1-5	13	TGTGCCAGCAGTGGAAGGTCAGATCAGCCCCAGCATTTT	CASSGRSDQPQHF
TRBD1	TRBV5-1	.	TRBJ2-7	16	TGCGCCAGCAGCCAATGGGACAGGCGGACGTCCTACGAGCAGTACTTC	CASSQWDRRTSYEQYF
TRBD2	TRBV7-3	.	TRBJ2-5	15	TGTGCCAGCAGCGCCACTAGCGGGGACCAAGAGACCCAGTACTTC	CASSATSGDQETQYF
.	TRBV28	.	TRBJ2-7	23	TGTGCCCGCCCAATTGGCAGGGGGACAAGACAGGGAGGAATAAAGCGGGAGCCCTACGAGCAGTACTTC	CARPIGRGTRQGGIKREPYEQYF
.	TRBV5-4	.	TRBJ2-3	17	TGTGCCAGCAGCCCCGACGTGACGGGAGCCGGCCCAGATACGCAGTATTTT	CASSPDVTGAGPDTQYF
.	TRBV10-3	.	TRBJ2-2	15	TGTGCCATCAGTGACCAGCGGCCGAACACCGGGGAGCTGTTTTTT	CAISDQRPNTGELFF
.	TRBV7-6	.	TRBJ2-1	17	TGTGCCAGCAGCTCACGCAGAGGGAGAATCTCCTACAATGAGCAGTTCTTC	CASSSRRGRISYNEQFF
.	TRBV4-2	.	TRBJ1-5	17	TGTGCCAGCAGCCAAGCCGCTCGGTCTTATAGCAATCAGCCCCAGCATTTT	CASSQAARSYSNQPQHF
.	TRBV5-1	.	TRBJ2-1	13	TGCGCCAGCAGCTTATCGGGGAATAATGAGCAGTTCTTC	CASSLSGNNEQFF
.	TRBV19	.	TRBJ1-5	15	TGTGCCAGTACCCTTGGGGGAATCGACAATCAGCCCCAGCATTTT	CASTLGGIDNQPQHF
.	TRBV2	.	TRBJ2-3	16	TGTGCCAGCAGAGCCGAGTCCCTTTTATTTTTAGATACGCAGTATTTT	CASRAESLLFLDTQYF
TRBD2	TRBV9	.	TRBJ2-3	16	TGTGCCAGCAGCGTAGTTAGCGGGAGGGCACCAGATACGCAGTATTTT	CASSVVSGRAPDTQYF
.	TRBV15	.	TRBJ1-5	16	TGTGCCACCAGCAGAGGGGGAATGGGATCCAATCAGCCCCAGCATTTT	CATSRGGMGSNQPQHF
.	TRBV7-9	.	TRBJ2-6	18	TGTGCCAGCAGCTTAGGTATGGACGGATTCTCTGGGGCCAACGTCCTGACTTTC	CASSLGMDGFSGANVLTF
TRBD1	TRBV15	.	TRBJ1-2	15	TGTGCCACCAGCAGACCTGGGACAGGGGACTATGGCTACACCTTC	CATSRPGTGDYGYTF
.	TRBV10-3	.	TRBJ1-1	15	TGTGCCATCAGGCTAGGGGGGGCCCGGGGCACTGAAGCTTTCTTT	CAIRLGGARGTEAFF
TRBD1	TRBV6-5	.	TRBJ1-2	15	TGTGCCAGCAGTTACCGGGACAGGGGGAACTATGGCTACACCTTC	CASSYRDRGNYGYTF
TRBD2	TRBV19	.	TRBJ2-7	18	TGTGCCAGTAGCGTCCCCTCGGGACTAGCGGGAGGGCCCTACGAGCAGTACTTC	CASSVPSGLAGGPYEQYF
.	TRBV14	.	TRBJ1-2	13	TGTGCCAGCAGCCAAGGGCAGATCTATGGCTACACCTTC	CASSQGQIYGYTF
.	TRBV5-1	.	TRBJ1-5	14	TGCGCCAGCAGCTGGGACTCGGGTAATCAGCCCCAGCATTTT	CASSWDSGNQPQHF
.	TRBV7-2	.	TRBJ2-3	13	TGTGCCAGCAGCCCCACACGCACAGATACGCAGTATTTT	CASSPTRTDTQYF
.	TRBV7-9	.	TRBJ1-2	13	TGTGCCAGCAGCTTAGAACAGTACTATGGCTACACCTTC	CASSLEQYYGYTF
.	TRBV5-1	.	TRBJ1-4	15	TGCGCCAGCAGCTTGGCCGGGACAAACGGTGAAAAACTGTTTTTT	CASSLAGTNGEKLFF
.	TRBV18	.	TRBJ2-3	13	TGTGCCAGCTCACGAGGGATCCCAGATACGCAGTATTTT	CASSRGIPDTQYF
TRBD1	TRBV5-1	.	TRBJ1-4	15	TGCGCCAGCAGTCGGCTGGGACAGGGTAATGAAAAACTGTTTTTT	CASSRLGQGNEKLFF
TRBD1	TRBV28	.	TRBJ1-4	15	TGTGCCAGCAGTCGTACAGGGGCGACTAATGAAAAACTGTTTTTT	CASSRTGATNEKLFF
.	TRBV5-1	.	TRBJ2-7	14	TGCGCCAGCAGCTTTGAACACCCAACCTACGAGCAGTACTTC	CASSFEHPTYEQYF
.	TRBV15	.	TRBJ2-7	14	TGTGCCACCAGCAGAGGAGGGGGGGTCTACGAGCAGTACTTC	CATSRGGGVYEQYF
.	TRBV6-1	.	TRBJ1-1	14	TGTGCCAGCAGTGATAAGGGATCTGACACTGAAGCTTTCTTT	CASSDKGSDTEAFF
TRBD2	TRBV7-2	.	TRBJ2-7	15	TGTGCCAGCAGCACGGGGACTAGCGCCCGTTATGAGCAGTACTTC	CASSTGTSARYEQYF
.	TRBV6-5	.	TRBJ2-1	13	TGTGCCAGCAGTAACCGACGACGGGATGAGCAGTTCTTC	CASSNRRRDEQFF
.	TRBV6-1	.	TRBJ2-1	13	TGTGCCAGCAAACTAGGGGATTACAATGAGCAGTTCTTC	CASKLGDYNEQFF
.	TRBV4-2	.	TRBJ2-3	15	TGTGCCAGCAGCCAAGATCTCACGGGAGCTCTTACGCAGTATTTT	CASSQDLTGALTQYF
TRBD2	TRBV29-1	once	TRBJ2-7	12	TGCAGCGTTGATGGGGAGGGCTACGAGCAGTACTTC	CSVDGEGYEQYF
TRBD2	TRBV27	.	TRBJ2-5	17	TGTGCCAGCAGTTTACTCTCGACGGGAGGGGTTAGAGAGACCCAGTACTTC	CASSLLSTGGVRETQYF
TRBD1	TRBV2	once	TRBJ1-5	15	TGTGCCAGCAGCCGACCAGGGACAGGGTATCAGCCCCAGCATTTT	CASSRPGTGYQPQHF
TRBD2	TRBV28	.	TRBJ2-7	14	TGTGCCAGCAGTCGACTAGCGGGAGCCTACGAGCAGTACTTC	CASSRLAGAYEQYF
TRBD1	TRBV4-3	.	TRBJ1-4	15	TGCGCCAGCAGCCAAGTGAGACAGGGGGCGGGAAAACTGTTTTTT	CASSQVRQGAGKLFF
.	TRBV6-6	.	TRBJ1-2	12	TGTGCCAGCAGGGACAGAGCTGATGGCTACACCTTC	CASRDRADGYTF
.	TRBV10-2	.	TRBJ2-3	12	TGCGCCAGCGGTTTTAGCACAGATACGCAGTATTTT	CASGFSTDTQYF
.	TRBV4-2	.	TRBJ1-3	16	TGTGCCAGCAGCCAAGTCGGGGACAACTCTGGAAACACCATATATTTT	CASSQVGDNSGNTIYF
TRBD1	TRBV6-5	once	TRBJ1-5	13	TGTGCCAGCAGTAAACAGGGGTATCAGCCCCAGCATTTT	CASSKQGYQPQHF
.	TRBV15	.	TRBJ2-7	16	TGTGCCACCAGCAGAGGGGTCGGGAGAAGCTCCTACGAGCAGTACTTC	CATSRGVGRSSYEQYF
.	TRBV19	.	TRBJ1-3	13	TGTGCCAGTAGAATGGTATCTGGAAACACCATATATTTT	CASRMVSGNTIYF
TRBD2	TRBV5-4	.	TRBJ2-7	17	TGTGCCAGCAGCTTGGGACTAGCGGGAGGAACAACCTACGAGCAGTACTTC	CASSLGLAGGTTYEQYF
TRBD1	TRBV28	.	TRBJ1-2	15	TGTGCCAGCAGTTTAGACCCTCAGGGGGCGGGAGGCTACACCTTC	CASSLDPQGAGGYTF
TRBD1	TRBV5-6	.	TRBJ1-2	15	TGTGCCAGCAGCTTGGAGATCGCAGGGGGCTATGGCTACACCTTC	CASSLEIAGGYGYTF
TRBD1	TRBV7-2	once	TRBJ2-7	13	TGTGCCAGCAGCAAAGGGGGCCGAGGCGAGCAGTACTTC	CASSKGGRGEQYF